This T cell receptor (beta chain) was sequenced in a study of T-cell memory formation after mild COVID-19. General study results and limits: Specificity for SARS-CoV-2 was not confirmed among the second-wave clones peaking on day 37. The study detected some responding clones in pre-infection memory, suggesting cross-reactive memory joined. Contracting CD4+ clones lay largely in CM and EM, with CD8+ ones residing in EMRA.

The CDR3 sequence is 17 residues long. V lost 4 bases, J lost 7 bases, and 23 bases lay in between. TCR alpha and TCR beta cDNA libraries carrying sample barcodes and UMIs came from 5'RACE with constant-segment primers. MiXCR was run by TCRdb on the 5' RACE reads, yielding one entry per CDR3 protein. The sample shows around 310,000 distinct CDR3 sequences, 13% to 15% of them seen only once. This clonotype was seen repeatedly, ten times or more. Its cognate antigen is unknown. The rearrangement links TRBV12-3 or TRBV12-4 to TRBJ1-5; D possibly corresponds to TRBD1 (6 bases). Source material: PBMCs or a T cell subset sorted from them (not recorded which). This TCR derives from a man aged 18 to 30 who had mild COVID-19 (a few samples of this study predate the infection). Cell type and time point are not known. The CDR3 DNA follows: TGTGCCAGCAGTTCGCCGGACGGGGGGCGCCGGACGCAGCCCCAGCATTTT. It is translated as CASSSPDGGRRTQPQHF.